This TCR beta chain came from a study of blood T cells in healthy people across ages. This CDR3 has 15 amino acids. Germline V gene sequence: CDR1 SGHRS, CDR2 YFSETQ. V shed 0 bases and J shed 6 bases, with 15 bases lying between them. A second PCR, run for about 6 to 11 cycles, used a sample-barcoded 5' primer plus a J-beta primer mix. TCRdb redid the calling of the 5' RACE reads with MiXCR, one entry per CDR3 protein. In the table there are 1.2 million to 1.5 million distinct CDR3 sequences, 55% to 75% of which are singletons. The specimen sequenced was blood. The TCR comes from a man aged 18-30 years in good health. This rearrangement joins TRBV5-1 to TRBJ1-1; tentative D call: TRBD1 (6 bases). CDR3 DNA sequence: TGCGCCAGCAGCTTGGAAACTAACAGGGAGGCTGAAGCTTTCTTT. Translating it yields CASSLETNREAEAFF. The full variable domain, rest sourced from reference TRBV5-1 and TRBJ1-1, is KAGVTQTPRYLIKTRGQQVTLSCSPISGHRSVSWYQQTPGQGLQFLFEYFSETQRNKGNFPGRFSGRQFSNSRSEMNVSTLELGDSALYLCASSLETNREAEAFFGQGTRLTVV.